One and the same sample provided the 32 T cell receptor beta chains below, sequenced in a study of control samples from healthy donors and cancer patients. Generated by immunoSEQ multiplex PCR, the TCRdb table keeps only in-frame clones and is missing some. The repertoire holds about 60,000 clones, with about nine tenths as singletons. The sample consisted of PBMCs. Receptor source: a woman aged 50 to 60 with colorectal cancer.

This clone was observed once. The rearrangement joins TRBV11-2 to TRBJ2-7, with D hard to call. Per germline, CDR1 SGHAT and CDR2 FQNNGV. V gave up 5 bases and J gave up 4 bases, with 9 bases separating them. This CDR3 contains 12 residues. Here the CDR3 reads CASSPHDYEQYF. The CDR3 nucleotides read TGTGCCAGCAGCCCACACGATTACGAGCAGTACTTC. The variable domain in full, completed from reference TRBV11-2 and TRBJ2-7, reads EAGVAQSPRYKIIEKRQSVAFWCNPISGHATLYWYQQILGQGPKLLIQFQNNGVVDDSQLPKDRFSAERLKGVDSTLKIQPAKLEDSAVYLCASSPHDYEQYFGPGTRLTVT.

V is TRBV7-2 and J is TRBJ2-5; 8 nucleotides match TRBD2. The CDR3 sequence is 14 residues long. The V and J ends lost 3 bases and 5 bases, in that order; junction bases with no gene match: 5. Germline-derived CDR1 and CDR2 are SGHTA and FQGNSA. CDR3: CASSLRGGRETQYF. CDR3 coding DNA: TGTGCCAGCAGCTTGCGAGGCGGGAGGGAGACCCAGTACTTC. Supplemented by reference TRBV7-2 and TRBJ2-5, the full variable domain reads GAGVSQSPSNKVTEKGKDVELRCDPISGHTALYWYRQSLGQGLEFLIYFQGNSAPDKSGLPSDRFSAERTGGSVSTLTIQRTQQEDSAVYLCASSLRGGRETQYFGPGTRLLVL.

The chain uses TRBV24-1 and TRBJ2-3; 9 positions agree with TRBD1. The CDR3 is 12 residues long. Germline V gives CDR1 KGHDR, CDR2 SFDVKD. The J segment lost 3 bases and the V segment lost 10 bases, leaving 1 base of the junction unmatched. The CDR3 here is CATGQGTDTQYF. The CDR3 bases are TGTGCCACGGGACAGGGTACAGATACGCAGTATTTT.

V is TRBV27 and J is TRBJ1-1; D possibly corresponds to TRBD1 (5 bases). The germline gives CDR1 MNHEY, CDR2 SMNVEV (reference sequence). CDR3 length: 13 residues. V lost 8 bases to trimming and J lost 0 bases, with 10 bases between them. The CDR3 nucleotides are TGTGCCAGCGGGACGCTCCTGAACACTGAAGCTTTCTTT. Translating it yields CASGTLLNTEAFF.

The chain joins TRBV4-2 to TRBJ1-3; 11 nucleotides agree with TRBD1. CDR1 LGHNA and CDR2 YNFKEQ come from the germline V gene. This CDR3 has 21 amino acids. With V trimmed by 1 base and J by 0 bases, 14 bases remained unmatched. DNA of the CDR3: TGTGCCAGCAGCCAAGGTAGTCCCGGGACAGGGGGTCTCCTCTCTGGAAACACCATATATTTT. Protein sequence: CASSQGSPGTGGLLSGNTIYF.

The J gene is TRBJ1-2, the V gene TRBV30; tentative D call: TRBD1 (5 bases). The ends were cut back, 1 base at V and 12 bases at J, with 18 bases in the middle. Germline CDR1 reads GTSNPN; CDR2 reads SVGIG (reference sequence). The CDR3 sequence is 13 residues long. The CDR3 region has the DNA TGTGCCTGGAGTGCCGCGGGGGGTTTGAGGGACACCTTC. This translates into CAWSAAGGLRDTF.

The genes are TRBV6-4 and TRBJ2-2; D is uncertain. This CDR3 has 14 residues. Germline V lookup: CDR1 MRHNA, CDR2 SNTAGT. The germline V and J ends were trimmed by 6 bases and 4 bases, with 12 bases remaining between them. CDR3 in DNA: TGTGCCAGCAGCTCAGCGTATGGCACCGGGGAGCTGTTTTTT. This codes for CASSSAYGTGELFF.

As for this clone: The junction departs from the called germline gene at one end, perhaps through a read error. The chain carries TRBV30 and TRBJ1-2; unclear D gene. This CDR3 is built from 13 residues. Germline V CDR1 and CDR2: GTSNPN, SVGIG (reference sequence). The CDR3 nucleotides are TGTGCCTGGAGTGTACTTGGGTTTGGTACGACGGCCTTC. The encoded protein is CAWSVLGFGTTAF.

The chain has TRBV28 and TRBJ2-1, with 14 bases aligning to TRBD2. CDR1 and CDR2 (germline): MDHEN, SYDVKM. Germline trimming cut 8 bases from V and 5 bases from J; bases unmatched to any gene: 11. This CDR3 contains 17 residues. The CDR3 spells CASLLTSGRARHNEQFF. The CDR3 nucleotides read TGTGCCAGCCTATTGACTAGCGGGAGGGCCCGTCACAATGAGCAGTTCTTC.

The J gene is TRBJ2-2, the V gene TRBV30, with 7 bases aligning to TRBD1. In germline, CDR1 is GTSNPN, CDR2 SVGIG (reference sequence). The CDR3 runs to 15 residues. V shed 5 bases and J 0 bases; nucleotides not matched to a gene: 6. This chain's CDR3 is CAWSTGPSNTGELFF. DNA for the CDR3: TGTGCCTGGTCGACAGGGCCCTCGAACACCGGGGAGCTGTTTTTT.

The sample holds one count of this clone. The chain recombines TRBV9 with TRBJ1-2, with D uncertain. CDR1 SGDLS and CDR2 YYNGEE come from the germline V gene. The CDR3 extends over 16 amino acids. Deletions cut 7 bases from V and 4 bases from J, with 23 bases between. The chain's CDR3 is CASSVPMPSGAYGYTF. The DNA for the CDR3 is TGTGCCAGCTCGGTCCCAATGCCTTCTGGCGCCTATGGCTACACCTTC. Full variable domain (remainder filled in from reference TRBV9 and TRBJ1-2): DSGVTQTPKHLITATGQRVTLRCSPRSGDLSVYWYQQSLDQGLQFLIQYYNGEERAKGNILERFSAQQFPDLHSELNLSSLELGDSALYFCASSVPMPSGAYGYTFGSGTRLTVV.

The CDR3 nucleotides read TGTGCCACCAGTGATTTTCAAGCGGGAGGGTTTATTGAGCAGTTCTTC. It codes for CATSDFQAGGFIEQFF. The chain combines TRBV24-1 with TRBJ2-1; TRBD2 matches at 10 bases. V shed 1 base and J 9 bases; nucleotides not matched to a gene: 8. CDR1 is KGHDR and CDR2 is SFDVKD in the germline V gene. The CDR3 runs to 16 residues.

CDR3 bases: TGTGCCAGTAGTATTACCCGTGATGACTATGGCTACACCTTC. Amino acid sequence: CASSITRDDYGYTF. This rearrangement joins TRBV19 to TRBJ1-2; D ambiguous. V dropped 3 bases and J dropped 3 bases, with 11 bases sitting between them. The germline V gene encodes CDR1 LNHDA and CDR2 SQIVND (reference sequence). CDR3 size: 14 residues.

This clone was observed a single time. The V and J genes are TRBV23-1 and TRBJ2-7; 12 nucleotides align to TRBD1. TRBV23-1 has ORF status, its function being uncertain. With V trimmed by 2 bases and J by 5 bases, 10 bases remained unmatched. The length of the CDR3 is 17 residues. As DNA, the CDR3 is TGCGCCAGCAGTCAAGCCGGGACAGGGGGCAAGATCCACGAGCAGTACTTC. Residues: CASSQAGTGGKIHEQYF.

This chain uses TRBV7-8 with TRBJ2-3; a possible D gene is TRBD2 (6 bases). The CDR3 length is 14 residues. The V end was cut by 7 bases, the J end by 2 bases, with 13 bases between. Germline CDR1 and CDR2: SGHVS and FQNEAQ. CDR3 DNA: TGTGCCAGCATCCGGGACTCAAACACAGATACGCAGTATTTT. Translating gives CASIRDSNTDTQYF.

This clone was observed once. This chain connects TRBV5-4 to TRBJ1-6; D remains unclear. Germline CDR1 is SGHNT and CDR2 is YYREEE (reference sequence). The CDR3 is 16 amino acids. V was pared by 4 bases and J by 9 bases, with 20 bases between. The CDR3 region has the DNA TGTGCCAGCAGCACAAACCCCGGGGTCGTGAGTTCACCCCTCCACTTT. As protein: CASSTNPGVVSSPLHF.

This chain joins TRBV5-1 and TRBJ1-2; D is possibly TRBD1 (6 bases). CDR1 and CDR2 (germline): SGHRS, YFSETQ. Between the trimmed V and J ends, which lost 4 bases and 8 bases, there was a span of 15 bases. The CDR3 is made up of 13 amino acids. The DNA of the CDR3 is TGCGCCAGCAGCCCCGGGGGCCGGACGGGCTACACCTTC. Its translation: CASSPGGRTGYTF.

This chain links TRBV29-1 with TRBJ1-4, with D tentatively TRBD1 (5 bases). The CDR3 is made up of 12 amino acids. The germline V and J ends were trimmed by 4 bases and 7 bases, with 10 bases remaining between them. The germline gives CDR1 SQVTM, CDR2 ANQGSEA. The DNA for the CDR3 is TGCAGCGTTGCGGGGACGGCTGAAAAACTGTTTTTT. Residues: CSVAGTAEKLFF. The variable domain in full, completed from reference TRBV29-1 and TRBJ1-4, reads SAVISQKPSRDICQRGTSLTIQCQVDSQVTMMFWYRQQPGQSLTLIATANQGSEATYESGFVIDKFPISRPNLTFSTLTVSNMSPEDSSIYLCSVAGTAEKLFFGSGTQLSVL.

The DNA for the CDR3 is TGCGCCAGCAGCTTGGTTGCCGGGACCCAAGTCGGGGAGCTGTTTTTT. Translating gives CASSLVAGTQVGELFF. V is TRBV5-1 and J is TRBJ2-2; the D call may be TRBD1 or TRBD2 (5 bases each). Germline CDR1 is SGHRS and CDR2 is YFSETQ. This CDR3 spans 16 amino acids. V lost 0 bases, J lost 7 bases, and 16 bases lay in between.

The genes are TRBV28 and TRBJ2-3, with TRBD2 matching 10 bases. The CDR3 consists of 16 residues. The germline V gene has CDR1 MDHEN and CDR2 SYDVKM. J lost 5 bases, V lost 5 bases, and 10 bases had no gene match. CDR3 in amino acids: CASSPQSGRALDTQYF. The CDR3 DNA is TGTGCCAGCAGTCCCCAAAGCGGGAGGGCCTTAGATACGCAGTATTTT. The variable domain in full, completed from reference TRBV28 and TRBJ2-3, reads DVKVTQSSRYLVKRTGEKVFLECVQDMDHENMFWYRQDPGLGLRLIYFSYDVKMKEKGDIPEGYSVSREKKERFSLILESASTNQTSMYLCASSPQSGRALDTQYFGPGTRLTVL.

This rearrangement joins TRBV5-4 to TRBJ1-1; D remains unclear. This CDR3 spans 17 amino acids. Germline CDR1 SGHNT, CDR2 YYREEE (reference sequence). V was trimmed by 4 bases and J by 0 bases, leaving 19 bases between them. CDR3 coding DNA: TGTGCCAGCAGCCCACCCCGAGCGGAGACTGTGAACACTGAAGCTTTCTTT. It encodes CASSPPRAETVNTEAFF.

The rearrangement uses TRBV5-4 and TRBJ2-5; 7 nucleotides line up with TRBD1. Germline V gives CDR1 SGHNT, CDR2 YYREEE (reference sequence). This CDR3 has 13 amino acids. Trimming took 5 bases from V and 2 from J; bases not matched to a gene: 3. This CDR3 reads CASSRDSQETQYF. CDR3 nucleotide sequence: TGTGCCAGCAGTCGGGACAGTCAAGAGACCCAGTACTTC.

A remark on this clone: One junction end disagrees with the germline gene, perhaps due to a read error. The V gene is TRBV2, the J gene TRBJ2-7; no firm D call. This CDR3 comprises 13 residues. Germline values: CDR1 SNHLY, CDR2 FYNNEI. The chain's CDR3 is CAGRLTWNYEQYF. Here the CDR3 DNA reads TGTGCCGGCAGGCTGACATGGAACTACGAGCAGTACTTC.

This chain connects TRBV5-1 to TRBJ1-3, with D unresolved. CDR1 and CDR2 from the germline V gene are SGHRS and YFSETQ. This CDR3 spans 14 amino acids. The ends were cut back, 0 bases at V and 0 bases at J, with 4 bases in the middle. Written as DNA, the CDR3 is TGCGCCAGCAGCTTGGATAACTCTGGAAACACCATATATTTT. This encodes CASSLDNSGNTIYF.

The V call is TRBV5-1, the J call TRBJ2-6, with D uncertain. This CDR3 region has 16 residues. Between the trimmed V and J ends, which lost 0 bases and 2 bases, there was a span of 9 bases. The germline V gene encodes CDR1 SGHRS and CDR2 YFSETQ. The CDR3 coding sequence is TGCGCCAGCAGCTTGGATCTGGGCCCTGGGGCCAACGTCCTGACTTTC. This encodes CASSLDLGPGANVLTF.

Regarding this clone: One end of the junction fails to match germline, which may point to a read error. This chain uses TRBV6-1 with TRBJ2-5; 10 bases line up with TRBD2. The CDR3 covers 11 residues. CDR1 is MNHNS, CDR2 SASEGT, per germline. In nucleotides, the CDR3 is TGTGCCAGCAGTGAGGGTCTAGCGGGGGACTTC. This codes for CASSEGLAGDF.

This chain uses TRBV6-4 with TRBJ2-4; the match to TRBD2 covers 11 bases. CDR3 length: 15 residues. Germline V gene data show CDR1 as MRHNA and CDR2 as SNTAGT. J gave up 5 bases and V 6 bases, and 6 bases lay outside the gene matches. CDR3 bases: TGTGCCAGCAGCCCTAGCGGGAGGTTTGAAAACATTCAGTACTTC. Amino acid sequence: CASSPSGRFENIQYF.

The chain has TRBV7-9 and TRBJ1-2; D gene uncertain. The germline V gene has CDR1 SEHNR and CDR2 FQNEAQ (reference sequence). This CDR3 region has 15 residues. V lost 5 bases to trimming and J lost 8 bases, with 21 bases between them. The CDR3 bases are TGTGCCAGCAGCCCTTCAGGACTCCCCCGTCAAGGCTACACCTTC. It is translated as CASSPSGLPRQGYTF.

V is TRBV2 and J is TRBJ1-6; 7 bases map to TRBD1. The CDR3 consists of 16 residues. The V gene end was trimmed by 5 bases and the J gene end by 5 bases; junction bases not matched to a gene: 9. Germline-derived CDR1 and CDR2 are SNHLY and FYNNEI. The CDR3 region is CASSPSTGSNNSPLHF. In DNA, the CDR3 is TGTGCCAGCAGTCCTTCGACAGGGTCTAATAATTCACCCCTCCACTTT. The whole variable domain, filled in from reference TRBV2 and TRBJ1-6, reads EPEVTQTPSHQVTQMGQEVILRCVPISNHLYFYWYRQILGQKVEFLVSFYNNEISEKSEIFDDQFSVERPDGSNFTLKIRSTKLEDSAMYFCASSPSTGSNNSPLHFGNGTRLTVT.

The V gene is TRBV29-1, the J gene TRBJ2-7; 9 bases are shared with TRBD1. CDR1 SQVTM and CDR2 ANQGSEA come from the germline V gene. Germline trimming cut 7 bases from V and 4 bases from J; bases unmatched to any gene: 8. This CDR3 is built from 13 residues. The CDR3: CSATGGAGYEQYF. The CDR3 DNA reads as TGCAGCGCAACAGGGGGCGCGGGTTACGAGCAGTACTTC.

CDR3 in amino acids: CASSSSDSVGEQYF. As DNA, the CDR3 is TGTGCCAGCAGCTCGTCAGATTCGGTGGGGGAGCAGTACTTC. The chain joins TRBV7-9 to TRBJ2-7; D is unclear. CDR1 is SEHNR and CDR2 is FQNEAQ in the germline V gene (reference sequence). Trimming removed 4 bases from V and 7 bases from J, with 17 bases in between. CDR3 length: 14 residues.

The chain is built from TRBV12-3 or TRBV12-4 and TRBJ1-1; D not certain. Trimming cost V 6 bases and J 1 base, with 9 bases left between them. CDR3 size: 13 residues. CDR3 residues: CASRAGPNTEAFF. CDR3 bases: TGTGCCAGCAGGGCAGGACCGAACACTGAAGCTTTCTTT.